These 30 T cell receptor beta chains came from one sample sequenced in a study of blood T cell repertoires in COVID-19. Assay used: immunoSEQ multiplex PCR; TCRdb lists only in-frame clones, some missing. The sample lists 88,000 or so clones, about 88% occurring once. Sequenced sample: peripheral blood. Receptor source: a man aged 55 to 69 with acute or convalescent COVID-19.

This clone has a handful of counts. The chain couples TRBV30 to TRBJ1-1; no definite D call. CDR1 GTSNPN and CDR2 SVGIG come from the germline V gene (reference sequence). The CDR3 contains 14 residues. The CDR3 sequence is CATRSLTMNTEAFF. The DNA of the CDR3 is TGTGCTACGAGGAGTCTTACCATGAACACTGAAGCTTTCTTT.

The V gene is TRBV5-1, the J gene TRBJ2-7, with D perhaps matching TRBD2 (6 bases). There are 18 residues in the CDR3. Germline V gene data show CDR1 as SGHRS and CDR2 as YFSETQ. Trimming stripped 4 bases from V and 0 bases from J, with 23 bases between. The CDR3 nucleotides are TGCGCCAGCAGCCGGACCATCGGCGGAGGGCATAGCTCCTACGAGCAGTACTTC. Translating gives CASSRTIGGGHSSYEQYF.

The gene calls are TRBV7-2 and TRBJ1-2; D unclear. The ends were cut back, 5 bases at V and 7 bases at J, with 17 bases in the middle. Looked up from germline, CDR1 is SGHTA and CDR2 is FQGNSA. This CDR3 region has 14 residues. In nucleotides, the CDR3 is TGTGCCAGCAGCCTCCCCCGGGAATTCAGTGGCTACACCTTC. Translating it yields CASSLPREFSGYTF.

This chain uses TRBV10-3 with TRBJ1-5, with D perhaps TRBD1 (5 bases). V gave up 0 bases and J gave up 4 bases, with 10 bases separating them. The CDR3 covers 15 residues. Germline CDR1 and CDR2: ENHRY and SYGVKD. The CDR3 here is CAISESATANQPQHF. CDR3 sequence (DNA): TGTGCCATCAGTGAGTCGGCGACAGCAAATCAGCCCCAGCATTTT.

This chain joins TRBV5-1 and TRBJ1-1, with D perhaps matching TRBD1 (5 bases). CDR1 SGHRS and CDR2 YFSETQ come from the germline V gene. This CDR3 contains 14 residues. V lost 4 bases, J lost 4 bases, and 14 bases lay in between. The CDR3 here is CASSGGHLATEAFF. The CDR3 nucleotides read TGCGCCAGCAGCGGTGGACACTTGGCCACTGAAGCTTTCTTT.

The V call is TRBV2, the J call TRBJ1-1; D not certain. In germline, CDR1 is SNHLY, CDR2 FYNNEI. This CDR3 has 13 amino acids. The germline V and J ends were trimmed by 3 bases and 1 base, with 6 bases remaining between them. The CDR3 coding sequence is TGTGCCAGCAGTGATAGAAAGAACACTGAAGCTTTCTTT. It yields the protein CASSDRKNTEAFF. The variable domain in full, with the rest retrieved from reference TRBV2 and TRBJ1-1, is EPEVTQTPSHQVTQMGQEVILRCVPISNHLYFYWYRQILGQKVEFLVSFYNNEISEKSEIFDDQFSVERPDGSNFTLKIRSTKLEDSAMYFCASSDRKNTEAFFGQGTRLTVV.

The chain employs TRBV19 and TRBJ1-5; D is perhaps TRBD1 (5 bases). V was cut by 0 bases and J by 4 bases, with 10 bases left in between. Germline CDR1 and CDR2: LNHDA and SQIVND (reference sequence). This CDR3 has 15 residues. The CDR3 sequence: CASSIDAGFNQPQHF. The CDR3 DNA reads TGTGCCAGTAGTATAGATGCAGGGTTTAATCAGCCCCAGCATTTT. Looking up the rest from reference TRBV19 and TRBJ1-5 gives the full variable domain: DGGITQSPKYLFRKEGQNVTLSCEQNLNHDAMYWYRQDPGQGLRLIYYSQIVNDFQKGDIAEGYSVSREKKESFPLTVTSAQKNPTAFYLCASSIDAGFNQPQHFGDGTRLSIL.

The chain carries TRBV7-8 and TRBJ2-7; 8 bases fit TRBD2. V lost 5 bases to trimming and J lost 2 bases; unmatched junction nucleotides: 2. Germline V gene lookup returns CDR1 SGHVS and CDR2 FQNEAQ. The CDR3 loop spans 13 amino acids. In DNA form, the CDR3 reads TGTGCCAGCAGCATTAGCGGGGCCTACGAGCAGTACTTC. Protein product: CASSISGAYEQYF. Filled out from reference TRBV7-8 and TRBJ2-7, the complete variable domain reads GAGVSQSPRYKVAKRGQDVALRCDPISGHVSLFWYQQALGQGPEFLTYFQNEAQLDKSGLPSDRFFAERPEGSVSTLKIQRTQQEDSAVYLCASSISGAYEQYFGPGTRLTVT.

Written as DNA, the CDR3 is TGCGCCAGCAGCCAAGAACCGGGGTCGAACGCCTACGAGCAGTACTTC. This sequence encodes CASSQEPGSNAYEQYF. The gene calls are TRBV4-1 and TRBJ2-7, with D perhaps matching TRBD2 (5 bases). This CDR3 has 16 residues. Per germline, CDR1 MGHRA and CDR2 YSYEKL. Between the trimmed V and J ends, which lost 0 bases and 2 bases, there was a span of 14 bases.

This clone showed up just once. The chain couples TRBV6-2 or TRBV6-3 to TRBJ1-5; 8 nucleotides line up with TRBD1. This CDR3 spans 15 amino acids. Germline assignment: CDR1 MNHEY and CDR2 SVGEGT. Germline trimming cut 4 bases from V and 3 bases from J; bases unmatched to any gene: 5. The chain's CDR3 is CASSLQGGLNQPQHF. As DNA, the CDR3 is TGTGCCAGCAGTTTACAGGGGGGACTCAATCAGCCCCAGCATTTT.

The V call is TRBV14, the J call TRBJ2-3; D is undetermined. This CDR3 is built from 13 residues. Germline CDR1 and CDR2: SGHDN and FVKESK. Trimming stripped 4 bases from V and 6 bases from J, with 11 bases between. DNA for the CDR3: TGTGCCAGCAGCCGATCGCCTAGGGATACGCAGTATTTT. This translates into CASSRSPRDTQYF.

The V and J genes are TRBV2 and TRBJ1-6, with 8 bases that match TRBD1. Germline trimming cut 6 bases from V and 8 bases from J; bases unmatched to any gene: 12. The V gene's germline CDR1 is SNHLY and CDR2 FYNNEI. CDR3 length: 16 residues. In nucleotides, the CDR3 is TGTGCCAGCAGGAAAGACAGGGGCGGAAGTGATTCACCCCTCCACTTT. Its translation is CASRKDRGGSDSPLHF. The variable domain in full, completed from reference TRBV2 and TRBJ1-6, reads EPEVTQTPSHQVTQMGQEVILRCVPISNHLYFYWYRQILGQKVEFLVSFYNNEISEKSEIFDDQFSVERPDGSNFTLKIRSTKLEDSAMYFCASRKDRGGSDSPLHFGNGTRLTVT.

This clone was counted only a few times. The chain carries TRBV15 and TRBJ1-5, with D perhaps matching TRBD1 (5 bases). The germline gives CDR1 LNHNV, CDR2 YYDKDF (reference sequence). The CDR3 extends over 13 amino acids. Trimming cost V 5 bases and J 6 bases, with 11 bases left between them. CDR3 DNA sequence: TGTGCCACCAGCGGGGGAGGAAGTCAGCCCCAGCATTTT. Its protein is CATSGGGSQPQHF.

The J gene is TRBJ2-1, the V gene TRBV19; 11 bases map to TRBD1. After removal of 5 bases from V and 8 bases from J, the junction contained 14 bases not matched to a gene. The CDR3 is 17 residues long. Germline values: CDR1 LNHDA, CDR2 SQIVND (reference sequence). The chain's CDR3 is CASSPRTGGVSYDEQFF. CDR3 DNA: TGTGCCAGTAGTCCGCGGACAGGGGGCGTATCTTACGATGAGCAGTTCTTC. Looking up the rest from reference TRBV19 and TRBJ2-1 gives the full variable domain: DGGITQSPKYLFRKEGQNVTLSCEQNLNHDAMYWYRQDPGQGLRLIYYSQIVNDFQKGDIAEGYSVSREKKESFPLTVTSAQKNPTAFYLCASSPRTGGVSYDEQFFGPGTRLTVL.

The rearrangement links TRBV6-1 to TRBJ1-3; D ambiguous. Between the trimmed V and J ends, which lost 1 base and 4 bases, there was a span of 8 bases. CDR3 length: 14 residues. Germline V gives CDR1 MNHNS, CDR2 SASEGT. Here the CDR3 DNA reads TGTGCCAGCAGTGAAGGGGCCTTGGGAAACACCATATATTTT. Translating it yields CASSEGALGNTIYF.

The J gene is TRBJ2-7, the V gene TRBV13, with TRBD2 matching 8 bases. This CDR3 comprises 15 residues. Germline CDR1 is PRHDT and CDR2 is FYEKMQ (reference sequence). The trim removed 4 bases at V and 2 bases at J, leaving 7 bases unmatched. For the CDR3, the DNA is TGTGCCAGCAGCTCCCACGGGAGGGGTGCCTACGAGCAGTACTTC. This gives the protein CASSSHGRGAYEQYF.

This clone was seen a handful of times. The rearrangement joins TRBV7-8 to TRBJ1-5; a possible D gene is TRBD1 (5 bases). Germline assignment: CDR1 SGHVS and CDR2 FQNEAQ. CDR3 size: 16 residues. V dropped 0 bases and J dropped 7 bases, with 16 bases sitting between them. The CDR3 region has the DNA TGTGCCAGCAGCTTAGCGCAGGGTGCAGGGAACCAGCCCCAGCATTTT. The encoded protein is CASSLAQGAGNQPQHF.

This chain joins TRBV5-1 and TRBJ2-2, with TRBD2 as a possible D gene (5 bases). V lost 1 base to trimming and J lost 0 bases, with 10 bases between them. This CDR3 has 16 residues. Germline V gene data show CDR1 as SGHRS and CDR2 as YFSETQ. The CDR3 spells CASSLLASSNTGELFF. The CDR3 DNA reads TGCGCCAGCAGCTTGCTTGCTAGCTCGAACACCGGGGAGCTGTTTTTT.

The CDR3 protein is CASSLSGVSYEQYF. The CDR3 region has the DNA TGTGCCAGCAGTCTCTCCGGGGTCTCCTACGAGCAGTACTTC. The J gene is TRBJ2-7, the V gene TRBV14, with D possibly being TRBD2 (5 bases). Trimming took 6 bases from V and 0 from J, leaving 12 bases between them. This CDR3 contains 14 residues. CDR1 and CDR2 from the germline V gene are SGHDN and FVKESK. Using reference TRBV14 and TRBJ2-7 for the parts outside the CDR3, the full variable domain is EAGVTQFPSHSVIEKGQTVTLRCDPISGHDNLYWYRRVMGKEIKFLLHFVKESKQDESGMPNNRFLAERTGGTYSTLKVQPAELEDSGVYFCASSLSGVSYEQYFGPGTRLTVT.

CDR3 amino acids: CASSVNPSGGQGYEQYF. The CDR3 region has the DNA TGTGCCAGCAGCGTGAACCCTTCGGGGGGACAGGGCTACGAGCAGTACTTC. The chain uses TRBV9 and TRBJ2-7; 9 bases fit TRBD1. Per germline, CDR1 SGDLS and CDR2 YYNGEE. The length of the CDR3 is 17 residues. J lost 3 bases, V lost 2 bases, and 12 bases had no gene match.

The chain employs TRBV6-5 and TRBJ2-3; D unresolved. Germline CDR1 and CDR2: MNHEY and SVGAGI. CDR3 length: 15 residues. The V end was cut by 8 bases, the J end by 1 base, with 16 bases between. This chain's CDR3 is CASRKLGGRTDTQYF. The CDR3 region has the DNA TGTGCCAGCCGGAAGTTAGGTGGGCGCACAGATACGCAGTATTTT.

The chain uses TRBV5-4 and TRBJ2-3; 12 bases map to TRBD2. Per germline, CDR1 SGHNT and CDR2 YYREEE (reference sequence). The trim removed 0 bases at V and 4 bases at J, leaving 6 bases unmatched. This CDR3 is 17 amino acids long. The CDR3 spells CASSLEGLAGGPDTQYF. The CDR3 DNA is TGTGCCAGCAGCTTGGAGGGGCTAGCGGGGGGGCCAGATACGCAGTATTTT.

This chain connects TRBV9 to TRBJ2-3; TRBD2 might be the D (7 bases). Per the germline V gene, CDR1 is SGDLS and CDR2 is YYNGEE. Deletions cut 0 bases from V and 5 bases from J, with 19 bases between. There are 17 residues in the CDR3. Written as DNA, the CDR3 is TGTGCCAGCAGCGTAGCCGGGGGGCAGGTTAAGGGAGATACGCAGTATTTT. It specifies CASSVAGGQVKGDTQYF.

The V and J genes are TRBV27 and TRBJ1-2; tentative D call: TRBD1 (6 bases). CDR1 MNHEY and CDR2 SMNVEV come from the germline V gene (reference sequence). Deletions cut 5 bases from V and 6 bases from J, with 19 bases between. This CDR3 comprises 15 residues. The CDR3 bases are TGTGCCAGCAGTCCCCCGGGACACCCAACGAATGGCTACACCTTC. The encoded protein is CASSPPGHPTNGYTF.

The V call is TRBV18, the J call TRBJ2-7, with TRBD2 matching 10 bases. The CDR3 covers 16 residues. CDR1 is KGHSH and CDR2 is LQKENI in the germline V gene. The V gene end was trimmed by 0 bases and the J gene end by 7 bases; junction bases not matched to a gene: 9. The CDR3 spells CASSPPASGSSREQYF. The CDR3 coding sequence is TGTGCCAGCTCACCACCCGCTAGCGGGAGTTCTAGGGAGCAGTACTTC.

The CDR3 region is CASSPGTSGGAMTQYF. The CDR3, as DNA: TGTGCCAGCAGCCCTGGGACTAGCGGGGGGGCCATGACCCAGTACTTC. The chain combines TRBV11-2 with TRBJ2-5; 16 nucleotides match TRBD2. The J segment lost 7 bases and the V segment lost 5 bases, leaving 7 bases of the junction unmatched. The CDR3 has 16 residues. Germline values: CDR1 SGHAT, CDR2 FQNNGV. The full variable domain, completed using reference TRBV11-2 and TRBJ2-5, is EAGVAQSPRYKIIEKRQSVAFWCNPISGHATLYWYQQILGQGPKLLIQFQNNGVVDDSQLPKDRFSAERLKGVDSTLKIQPAKLEDSAVYLCASSPGTSGGAMTQYFGPGTRLLVL.

The count of this clone is one. The V call is TRBV7-9, the J call TRBJ2-1, with 10 nucleotides matching TRBD1. The CDR3 runs 17 residues. J lost 4 bases, V lost 0 bases, and 6 bases had no gene match. The germline CDR1 and CDR2 sequences are SEHNR and FQNEAQ (reference sequence). CDR3 sequence reads: CASSLAKGQGIYNEQFF. In nucleotides, the CDR3 is TGTGCCAGCAGCTTAGCGAAGGGACAGGGGATTTACAATGAGCAGTTCTTC.

The chain employs TRBV2 and TRBJ1-1, with a tentative D call TRBD1 (5 bases). Germline loops: CDR1 SNHLY, CDR2 FYNNEI. The CDR3 sequence is 13 residues long. With 7 bases removed from V and 9 bases from J, the gap between germline ends came to 18 bases. The CDR3 region has the DNA TGTGCCAGCATCGGAACTTGGGGGACTCAAGCTTTCTTT. Encoded protein: CASIGTWGTQAFF.

CDR3 loop: CASSEALAGSYEQYF. CDR3 DNA: TGTGCCAGCAGTGAAGCCCTAGCGGGGTCCTACGAGCAGTACTTC. The V and J genes are TRBV6-1 and TRBJ2-7; TRBD2 matches at 9 bases. The junction had 1 base not matched to a gene; V was cut back by 0 bases and J by 1 base. CDR1 is MNHNS, CDR2 SASEGT, per germline. The CDR3 runs to 15 residues.

The chain combines TRBV4-2 with TRBJ2-1, with 7 bases that match TRBD2. V lost 1 base, J lost 5 bases, and 8 bases stayed unmatched. This CDR3 contains 16 residues. CDR1 and CDR2 (germline): LGHNA, YNFKEQ. In DNA, the CDR3 is TGTGCCAGCAGCCAAGTTTGGCTAGCGGAAGACAATGAGCAGTTCTTC. It codes for CASSQVWLAEDNEQFF.